Listed here are 21 T cell receptor beta chains from one sample, sequenced in a study of naive and memory T cell subsets. A UMI-containing oligonucleotide was joined by 3' ligation to the TCR cDNA template. Four PCR rounds used nested alpha and beta constant region primers plus the SP2 primer. TCRdb re-called the 5' RACE reads through MiXCR, storing one row per CDR3 protein. The repertoire holds about 59,000 distinct CDR3 sequences, 6.5% to 9% seen once, with 15% to 20% in the top ten. The receptors originated from a female donor in good health.

The chain is built from TRBV7-6 and TRBJ2-3; 9 bases are a match to TRBD1. Germline-derived CDR1 and CDR2 are SGHVS and FNYEAQ. CDR3 length equals 15 residues. The trim removed 2 bases at V and 8 bases at J, leaving 8 bases unmatched. In nucleotides, the CDR3 is TGTGCCAGCAGCTTAACGGGACAGGGAGCAGTTACGCAGTATTTT. It translates to CASSLTGQGAVTQYF.

This clonotype was seen only a few times. V usage is TRBV2 and J usage is TRBJ2-5, with D perhaps given as TRBD1 or TRBD2 (6 bases each). The germline gives CDR1 SNHLY, CDR2 FYNNEI. The CDR3 covers 12 residues. V dropped 8 bases and J dropped 9 bases, with 16 bases sitting between them. The CDR3 spells CASGGPVQAQYF. As DNA, the CDR3 is TGTGCCAGCGGGGGGCCGGTCCAAGCCCAGTACTTC.

This clonotype was observed at least ten times. J is TRBJ1-4 and V is TRBV14; no clear D gene. Trimming pared 4 bases from V and 8 bases from J, leaving 20 bases between. The CDR3 contains 16 residues. Germline CDR1 SGHDN, CDR2 FVKESK. The CDR3: CASSPRWIPSKEKLFF. As DNA, the CDR3 is TGTGCCAGCAGCCCGAGATGGATCCCCTCCAAGGAAAAACTGTTTTTT.

In this sample, this clonotype turned up many times. The chain uses TRBV7-6 and TRBJ1-5; maybe TRBD1 (5 bases). CDR3 size: 16 residues. Germline loops: CDR1 SGHVS, CDR2 FNYEAQ. V lost 7 bases and J lost 2, with 18 bases in between. As DNA, the CDR3 is TGTGCCAGCATCTACGGGGGTTACTCCGGCAATCAGCCCCAGCATTTT. As protein: CASIYGGYSGNQPQHF.

This clonotype was observed a handful of times. V gene TRBV28 combines with J gene TRBJ2-7; D unresolved. The germline V and J ends were trimmed by 3 bases and 0 bases, with 18 bases remaining between them. This CDR3 is 17 amino acids long. Per the germline V gene, CDR1 is MDHEN and CDR2 is SYDVKM. CDR3 nucleotide sequence: TGTGCCAGCAGTTTCTCGATCGATTACAACTTCTCCTACGAGCAGTACTTC. It is translated as CASSFSIDYNFSYEQYF.

This clonotype has a count of ten or more. V gene TRBV7-8 combines with J gene TRBJ1-1; maybe TRBD1 (6 bases). The CDR3 contains 15 residues. V lost 0 bases to trimming and J lost 5 bases, with 13 bases between them. The germline V gene has CDR1 SGHVS and CDR2 FQNEAQ. The CDR3 is CASSLAGGRITEAFF. The CDR3 nucleotides read TGTGCCAGCAGCTTAGCCGGGGGGCGAATTACTGAAGCTTTCTTT.

This clonotype was recorded many times. This rearrangement joins TRBV6-6 to TRBJ1-3; 7 nucleotides agree with TRBD1. CDR1 is MNHNY and CDR2 is SVGAGI in the germline V gene (reference sequence). V shed 5 bases, J shed 0 bases, and the junction held 10 bases outside the gene matches. The CDR3 contains 17 residues. Here the CDR3 reads CASSQSGTAISGNTIYF. The CDR3 DNA reads TGTGCCAGCAGTCAATCCGGGACAGCAATCTCTGGAAACACCATATATTTT.

The V call is TRBV5-4, the J call TRBJ1-6; D may be TRBD1 (6 bases). There are 15 residues in the CDR3. Germline V lookup: CDR1 SGHNT, CDR2 YYREEE (reference sequence). V shed 6 bases and J shed 0 bases, with 10 bases lying between them. The CDR3 is CASTEGGSYNSPLHF. For the CDR3, the DNA is TGTGCCAGCACCGAGGGGGGCTCCTATAATTCACCCCTCCACTTT.

This clonotype was recorded many times. The chain combines TRBV29-1 with TRBJ2-3; no clear D gene. Germline V gives CDR1 SQVTM, CDR2 ANQGSEA. Trimming took 3 bases from V and 8 from J, leaving 9 bases between them. The CDR3 runs to 11 residues. DNA for the CDR3: TGCAGCGTTGAGGCCTCTCGTACGCAGTATTTT. Amino acids: CSVEASRTQYF.

In this sample, this clonotype turned up a few times. The CDR3 here is CSVEELAAHGYTF. CDR3 in DNA: TGCAGCGTTGAAGAATTGGCAGCCCATGGCTACACCTTC. This chain uses TRBV29-1 with TRBJ1-2, with D hard to call. The CDR3 covers 13 residues. Trimming pared 0 bases from V and 6 bases from J, leaving 11 bases between. Germline V gene sequence: CDR1 SQVTM, CDR2 ANQGSEA.

This clonotype was seen a handful of times. The CDR3 coding sequence is TGTGCCAGCAGCCTCCCGACAGGGTGGGCGACTGAAGCTTTCTTT. It encodes CASSLPTGWATEAFF. V gene TRBV5-6 combines with J gene TRBJ1-1; 7 positions agree with TRBD1. V dropped 4 bases and J dropped 5; count of bases not matched to a gene: 11. The CDR3 is made up of 15 amino acids. Germline V gene sequence: CDR1 SGHDT, CDR2 YYEEEE.

This chain uses TRBV7-2 with TRBJ1-6; 7 nucleotides line up with TRBD1. The CDR3 length is 15 residues. The V and J ends lost 3 bases and 11 bases, in that order; junction bases with no gene match: 10. CDR1 SGHTA and CDR2 FQGNSA come from the germline V gene. CDR3 DNA: TGTGCCAGCAGCTTCCTAAAAGGGGGCGCGGCACCCCTCCACTTT. Protein sequence: CASSFLKGGAAPLHF.

This chain connects TRBV11-3 to TRBJ2-1; a possible D gene is TRBD1 (6 bases). Germline V gene sequence: CDR1 SGHNT, CDR2 YENEEA. This CDR3 has 15 residues. Trimming left V 5 bases short and J 3 bases short, with 14 bases between. CDR3 sequence: CASSPPWDNYNEQFF. The CDR3 nucleotides are TGTGCCAGCAGCCCTCCGTGGGACAACTACAATGAGCAGTTCTTC. The full variable domain, completed using reference TRBV11-3 and TRBJ2-1, is EAGVVQSPRYKIIEKKQPVAFWCNPISGHNTLYWYLQNLGQGPELLIRYENEEAVDDSQLPKDRFSAERLKGVDSTLKIQPAELGDSAVYLCASSPPWDNYNEQFFGPGTRLTVL.

The chain combines TRBV7-9 with TRBJ1-1; 12 nucleotides agree with TRBD1. V was clipped by 5 bases and J by 6 bases; unmatched bases: 10. CDR3 length: 16 residues. Germline CDR1 SEHNR, CDR2 FQNEAQ (reference sequence). Here the CDR3 reads CASSVPGQGAEAEAFF. CDR3 nucleotides: TGTGCCAGCAGCGTACCGGGACAGGGGGCGGAGGCTGAAGCTTTCTTT.

This chain connects TRBV20-1 to TRBJ2-3; D assignment may be TRBD1 or TRBD2 (5 bases each). V gave up 1 base and J gave up 2 bases, with 10 bases separating them. CDR3 length: 14 residues. In germline, CDR1 is DFQATT, CDR2 SNEGSKA (reference sequence). The CDR3: CSARVTGPTDTQYF. CDR3 sequence (DNA): TGCAGTGCTAGAGTCACGGGGCCCACAGATACGCAGTATTTT.

This clonotype was detected many times. J is TRBJ1-2 and V is TRBV20-1; TRBD1 matches at 8 bases. Per the germline V gene, CDR1 is DFQATT and CDR2 is SNEGSKA (reference sequence). With 6 bases clipped from V and 8 bases from J, the junction kept 8 bases outside the gene matches. There are 12 residues in the CDR3. CDR3 loop: CSAPDRASGYTF. The CDR3 DNA is TGCAGTGCCCCGGACAGGGCGAGCGGCTACACCTTC.

There are a few counts of this clonotype. The chain is built from TRBV19 and TRBJ2-1; D call uncertain. Trimming pared 5 bases from V and 3 bases from J, leaving 8 bases between. CDR1 LNHDA and CDR2 SQIVND come from the germline V gene (reference sequence). This CDR3 contains 13 residues. CDR3 nucleotide sequence: TGTGCCAGTAGTTTCGGATACTACAATGAGCAGTTCTTC. The encoded protein is CASSFGYYNEQFF.

This chain uses TRBV7-8 with TRBJ1-2; a possible D gene is TRBD1 (6 bases). The CDR3 runs to 17 residues. Trimming shortened V by 1 base and J by 3 bases, and 18 bases separated the two germline ends. Germline V gene sequence: CDR1 SGHVS, CDR2 FQNEAQ. The CDR3 region is CASSLVLRTGLDYGYTF. For the CDR3, the DNA is TGTGCCAGCAGCTTAGTTTTACGAACAGGGCTGGACTATGGCTACACCTTC.

This clonotype appeared a few times. The chain couples TRBV6-6 to TRBJ2-1; maybe TRBD2 (5 bases). Germline CDR1 MNHNY, CDR2 SVGAGI (reference sequence). Trimming shortened V by 2 bases and J by 7 bases, and 9 bases separated the two germline ends. The CDR3 loop spans 13 amino acids. The CDR3 reads CASSYTTGNEQFF. The CDR3 region has the DNA TGTGCCAGCAGTTACACGACGGGGAATGAGCAGTTCTTC.

The table lists this clonotype with many counts. The CDR3 loop reads CASSQGTSHDTEAFF. As DNA, the CDR3 is TGTGCCAGCAGTCAAGGGACGAGTCACGACACTGAAGCTTTCTTT. The chain links TRBV28 to TRBJ1-1; possible D gene TRBD1, 5 bases. This CDR3 has 15 amino acids. The V end was cut by 5 bases, the J end by 3 bases, with 16 bases between. Looked up from germline, CDR1 is MDHEN and CDR2 is SYDVKM.

The rearrangement joins TRBV29-1 to TRBJ1-2; D is unclear. Trimming left V 3 bases short and J 8 bases short, with 13 bases between. The germline V gene has CDR1 SQVTM and CDR2 ANQGSEA. This CDR3 region has 12 residues. The DNA of the CDR3 is TGCAGCGTTGATATCGATTATGGGGGCTACACCTTC. Translation gives CSVDIDYGGYTF.